This TCR beta chain emerged from a study of CD8 T cells in Susac syndrome. The overall study: Clinical remission applied to fewer than ten sequenced Susac syndrome patients, and five or six had active disease.

The length of the CDR3 is 16 residues. V gave up 0 bases and J gave up 5 bases, with 16 bases separating them. CDR1 and CDR2 from the germline V gene are ENHRY and SYGVKD. Random hexamers served to reverse transcribe about 0.5 to 1 ug RNA. Across 54 Vbeta and 13 Jbeta, immunoSEQ multiplex PCR amplified TCR beta CDR3. Each CDR3 protein gets one entry after TCRdb re-called the immunoSEQ multiplex PCR reads with MiXCR. This sample has over 70,000 distinct CDR3 sequences, with approximately 96% found just once. Sequenced: CD8+ T cells from PBMCs. The J gene is TRBJ2-5, the V gene TRBV10-3; D is perhaps TRBD2 (5 bases). This clonotype originated in a human donor with Susac syndrome. The CDR3 bases are TGTGCCATCAGTGAGTCGACCGGGAAAGGTGGCGAGACCCAGTACTTC. Translated: CAISESTGKGGETQYF.